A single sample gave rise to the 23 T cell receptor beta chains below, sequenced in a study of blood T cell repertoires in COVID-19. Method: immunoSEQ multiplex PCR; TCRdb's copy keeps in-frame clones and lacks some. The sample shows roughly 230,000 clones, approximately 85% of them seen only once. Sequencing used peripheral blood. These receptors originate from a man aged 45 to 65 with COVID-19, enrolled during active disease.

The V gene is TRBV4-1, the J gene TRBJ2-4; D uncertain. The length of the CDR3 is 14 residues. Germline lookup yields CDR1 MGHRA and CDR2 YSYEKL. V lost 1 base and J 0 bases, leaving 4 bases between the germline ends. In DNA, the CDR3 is TGCGCCAGCAGCCAAGCCGGAGCCAAAAACATTCAGTACTTC. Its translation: CASSQAGAKNIQYF.

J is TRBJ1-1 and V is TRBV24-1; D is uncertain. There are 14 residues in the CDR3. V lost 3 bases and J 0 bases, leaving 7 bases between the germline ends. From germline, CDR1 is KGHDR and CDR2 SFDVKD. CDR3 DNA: TGTGCCACCAGTGATGGGCACCTGAACACTGAAGCTTTCTTT. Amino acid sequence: CATSDGHLNTEAFF.

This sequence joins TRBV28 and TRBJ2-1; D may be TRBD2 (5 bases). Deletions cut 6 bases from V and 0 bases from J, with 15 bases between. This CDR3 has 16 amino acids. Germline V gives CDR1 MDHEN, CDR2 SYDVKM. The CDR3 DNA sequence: TGTGCCAGCAGCTTGGAAAGGACTTTCTCCTACAATGAGCAGTTCTTC. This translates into CASSLERTFSYNEQFF.

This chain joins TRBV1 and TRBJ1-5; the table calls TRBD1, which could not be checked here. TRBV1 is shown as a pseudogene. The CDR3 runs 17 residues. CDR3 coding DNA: TGCACCAGCAGCCAATCCAACCTTGGACAGGGGAAAGTGCCCCAGCATTTT. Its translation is CTSSQSNLGQGKVPQHF.

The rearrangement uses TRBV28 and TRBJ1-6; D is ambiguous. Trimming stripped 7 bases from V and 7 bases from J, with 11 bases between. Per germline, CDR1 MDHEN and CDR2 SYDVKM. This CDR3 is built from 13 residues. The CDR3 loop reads CASTLSGNSPLHF. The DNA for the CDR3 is TGTGCCAGCACTCTCTCAGGAAATTCACCCCTCCACTTT.

The chain's CDR3 is CAWSVGWTGEMNTEAFF. The CDR3 DNA follows: TGTGCCTGGAGTGTAGGTTGGACAGGGGAAATGAACACTGAAGCTTTCTTT. The chain couples TRBV30 to TRBJ1-1; the match to TRBD1 covers 9 bases. Germline lookup yields CDR1 GTSNPN and CDR2 SVGIG (reference sequence). V lost 0 bases to trimming and J lost 0 bases; unmatched junction nucleotides: 8. The length of the CDR3 is 17 residues.

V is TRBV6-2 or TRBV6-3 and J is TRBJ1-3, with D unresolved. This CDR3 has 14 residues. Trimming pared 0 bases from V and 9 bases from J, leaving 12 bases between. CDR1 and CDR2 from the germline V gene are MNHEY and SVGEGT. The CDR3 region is CASSYSRGASTIYF. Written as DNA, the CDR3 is TGTGCCAGCAGTTACTCAAGAGGTGCCAGCACCATATATTTT.

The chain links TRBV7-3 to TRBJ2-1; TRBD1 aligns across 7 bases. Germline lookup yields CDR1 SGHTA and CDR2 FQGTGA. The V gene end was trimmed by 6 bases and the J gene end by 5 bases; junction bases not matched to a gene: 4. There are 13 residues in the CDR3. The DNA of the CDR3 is TGTGCCAGCAGAGCGACAGGGAACAATGAGCAGTTCTTC. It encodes CASRATGNNEQFF.

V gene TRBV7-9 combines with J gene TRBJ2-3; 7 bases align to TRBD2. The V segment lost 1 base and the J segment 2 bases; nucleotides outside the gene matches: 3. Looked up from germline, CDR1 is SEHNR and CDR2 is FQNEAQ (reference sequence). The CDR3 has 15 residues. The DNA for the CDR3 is TGTGCCAGCAGCTTAGGCGGACTAGACACAGATACGCAGTATTTT. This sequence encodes CASSLGGLDTDTQYF.

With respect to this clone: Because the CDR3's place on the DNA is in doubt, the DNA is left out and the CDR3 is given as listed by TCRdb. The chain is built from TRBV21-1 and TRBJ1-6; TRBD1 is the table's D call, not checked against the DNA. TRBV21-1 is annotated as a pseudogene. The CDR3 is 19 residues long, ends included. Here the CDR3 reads CASSRNWAQGANLNSPLHF.

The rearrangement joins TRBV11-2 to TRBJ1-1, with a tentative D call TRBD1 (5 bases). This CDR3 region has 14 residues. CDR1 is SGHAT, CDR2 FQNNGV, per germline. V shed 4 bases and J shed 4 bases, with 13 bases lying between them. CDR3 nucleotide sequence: TGTGCCAGCAGCTCACGACAGAAGGGCACTGAAGCTTTCTTT. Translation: CASSSRQKGTEAFF.

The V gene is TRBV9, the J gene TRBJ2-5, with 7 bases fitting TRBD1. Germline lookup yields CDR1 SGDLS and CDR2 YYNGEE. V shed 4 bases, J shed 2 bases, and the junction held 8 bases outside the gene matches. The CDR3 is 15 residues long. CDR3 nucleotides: TGTGCCAGCAGCCCCCAGACAGGGCCACAAGAGACCCAGTACTTC. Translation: CASSPQTGPQETQYF. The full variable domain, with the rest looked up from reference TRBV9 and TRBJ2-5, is DSGVTQTPKHLITATGQRVTLRCSPRSGDLSVYWYQQSLDQGLQFLIQYYNGEERAKGNILERFSAQQFPDLHSELNLSSLELGDSALYFCASSPQTGPQETQYFGPGTRLLVL.

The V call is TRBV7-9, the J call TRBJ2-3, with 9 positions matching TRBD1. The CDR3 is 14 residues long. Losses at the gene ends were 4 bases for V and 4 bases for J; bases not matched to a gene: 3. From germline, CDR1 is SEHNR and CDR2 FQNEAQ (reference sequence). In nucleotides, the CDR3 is TGTGCCAGCAGCTCAACAGGGGGCCCAGATACGCAGTATTTT. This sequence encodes CASSSTGGPDTQYF.

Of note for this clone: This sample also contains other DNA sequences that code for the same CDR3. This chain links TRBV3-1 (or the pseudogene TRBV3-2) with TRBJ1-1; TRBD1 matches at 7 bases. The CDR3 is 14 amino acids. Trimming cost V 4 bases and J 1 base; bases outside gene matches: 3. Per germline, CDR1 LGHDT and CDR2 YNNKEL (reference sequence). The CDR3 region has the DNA TGTGCCAGCAGCCGCGGGACAGCGAACACTGAAGCTTTCTTT. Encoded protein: CASSRGTANTEAFF.

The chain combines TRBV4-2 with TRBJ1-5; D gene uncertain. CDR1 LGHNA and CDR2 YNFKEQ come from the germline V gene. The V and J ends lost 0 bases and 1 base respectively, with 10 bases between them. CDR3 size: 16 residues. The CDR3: CASSQEVVRSNQPQHF. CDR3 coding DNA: TGTGCCAGCAGCCAAGAGGTAGTTAGAAGCAATCAGCCCCAGCATTTT.

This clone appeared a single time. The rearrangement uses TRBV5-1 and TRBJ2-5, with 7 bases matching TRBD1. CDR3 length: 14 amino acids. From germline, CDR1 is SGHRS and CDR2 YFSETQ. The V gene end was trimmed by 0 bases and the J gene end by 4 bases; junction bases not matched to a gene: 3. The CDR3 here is CASSLGTGGETQYF. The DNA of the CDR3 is TGCGCCAGCAGCTTGGGGACAGGTGGAGAGACCCAGTACTTC.

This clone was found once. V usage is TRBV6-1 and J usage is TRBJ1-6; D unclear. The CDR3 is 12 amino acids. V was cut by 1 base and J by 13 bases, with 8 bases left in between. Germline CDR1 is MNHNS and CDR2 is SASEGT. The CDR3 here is CASSEGLTPLHF. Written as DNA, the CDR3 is TGTGCCAGCAGTGAAGGACTTACGCCCCTCCACTTT.

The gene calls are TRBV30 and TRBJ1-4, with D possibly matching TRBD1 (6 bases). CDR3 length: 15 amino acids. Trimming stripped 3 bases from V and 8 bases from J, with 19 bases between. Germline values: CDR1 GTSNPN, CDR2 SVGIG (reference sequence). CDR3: CAWSVTGRLGEKLFF. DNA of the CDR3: TGTGCCTGGAGCGTCACAGGGCGCCTCGGGGAAAAACTGTTTTTT. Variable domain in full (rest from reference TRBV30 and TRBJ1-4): SQTIHQWPATLVQPVGSPLSLECTVEGTSNPNLYWYRQAAGRGLQLLFYSVGIGQISSEVPQNLSASRPQDRQFILSSKKLLLSDSGFYLCAWSVTGRLGEKLFFGSGTQLSVL.

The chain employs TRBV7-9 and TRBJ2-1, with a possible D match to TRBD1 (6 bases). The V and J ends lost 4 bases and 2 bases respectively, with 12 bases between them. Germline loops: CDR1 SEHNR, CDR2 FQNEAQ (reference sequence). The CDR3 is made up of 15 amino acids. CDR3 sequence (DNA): TGTGCCAGCAGCTCGACCAGGACAGCCTACAATGAGCAGTTCTTC. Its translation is CASSSTRTAYNEQFF. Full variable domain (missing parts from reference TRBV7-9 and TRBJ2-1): DTGVSQNPRHKITKRGQNVTFRCDPISEHNRLYWYRQTLGQGPEFLTYFQNEAQLEKSRLLSDRFSAERPKGSFSTLEIQRTEQGDSAMYLCASSSTRTAYNEQFFGPGTRLTVL.

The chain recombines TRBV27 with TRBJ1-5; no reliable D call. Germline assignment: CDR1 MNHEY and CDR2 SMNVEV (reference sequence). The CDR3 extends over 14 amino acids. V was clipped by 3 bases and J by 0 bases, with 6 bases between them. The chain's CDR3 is CASSFRYSNQPQHF. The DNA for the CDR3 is TGTGCCAGCAGTTTCAGATATAGCAATCAGCCCCAGCATTTT.

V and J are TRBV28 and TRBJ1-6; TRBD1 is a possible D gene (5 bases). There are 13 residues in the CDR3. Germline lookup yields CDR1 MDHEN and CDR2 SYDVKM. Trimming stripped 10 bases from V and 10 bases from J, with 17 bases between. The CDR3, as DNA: TGTGCCACCACGGACAAGGGTGTCTCACCCCTCCACTTT. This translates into CATTDKGVSPLHF.

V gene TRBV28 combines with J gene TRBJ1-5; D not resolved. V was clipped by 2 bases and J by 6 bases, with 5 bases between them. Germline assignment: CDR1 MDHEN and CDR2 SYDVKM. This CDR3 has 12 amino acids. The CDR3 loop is CASSLASQPQHF. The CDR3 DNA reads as TGTGCCAGCAGTTTAGCTAGTCAGCCCCAGCATTTT.

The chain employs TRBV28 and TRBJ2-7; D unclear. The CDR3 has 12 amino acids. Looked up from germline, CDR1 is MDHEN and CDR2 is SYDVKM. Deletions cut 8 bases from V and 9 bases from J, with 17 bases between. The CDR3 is CASSVQSTMQYF. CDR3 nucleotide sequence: TGTGCCAGCTCGGTCCAGAGCACTATGCAGTACTTC.